The rows below give T cell receptor beta chains drawn from one sample of a study of T cells in Graves' hyperthyroidism and ophthalmopathy. From the multiplex PCR reads, TCRdb called clonotypes with MiXCR, one entry per CDR3 protein. The sample records about 210,000 distinct CDR3 sequences, roughly 18% being singletons. The sample consisted of blood. These TCRs come from a man aged 45-60 years with Graves' hyperthyroidism. Both conserved end residues are part of each CDR3. A D gene is named only where the DNA matches it firmly. Only part of the rows carry a size: once, few, many, or a class if the clone is expanded.

TGTGCCTGGGTCGGGGGGGACAATGGTTACGAGCAGTACTTC | CAWVGGDNGYEQYF | TRBD2 | TRBJ2-7 | many | TRBV30
TGCGCCAGCAGCTCCGGGACTAGCGGAGATACGCAGTATTTT | CASSSGTSGDTQYF | TRBD2 | TRBJ2-3 | many | TRBV5-1
TGCGCCAGCAGCTCTCGACTGAACACCGGGGAGCTGTTTTTT | CASSSRLNTGELFF | - | TRBJ2-2 | few | TRBV5-1
TGTGCCAGCAGTTATGGCGGGAGCGCGTCTGAGCAGTTCTTC | CASSYGGSASEQFF | TRBD2 | TRBJ2-1 | - | TRBV6-1
TGTGCCAGCAGCTCCGGGACTAGCGGGAGGGGGGAGACCCAGTACTTC | CASSSGTSGRGETQYF | TRBD2 | TRBJ2-5 | - | TRBV9
TGTGCCAGCAGCCAGGGAGGTCACGAGCAGTACTTC | CASSQGGHEQYF | - | TRBJ2-7 | many | TRBV2
TGTGCCAGTATGATGGGAGGATATGAGCAGTACTTC | CASMMGGYEQYF | - | TRBJ2-7 | many | TRBV2
TGTGCCTGGACCCACACAGGGGTAATTGAGCAGTTCTTC | CAWTHTGVIEQFF | TRBD1 | TRBJ2-1 | many | TRBV30
TGTGCCGGGGGCGGGAGTTCCCACGAGCAGTACTTC | CAGGGSSHEQYF | - | TRBJ2-7 | - | TRBV9
TGTGCCAGCAGCTTTTCTAGCGGGTTACAAGAGACCCAGTACTTC | CASSFSSGLQETQYF | TRBD2 | TRBJ2-5 | few | TRBV7-8
TGTGCCAGCCGCGGGACACCCAATAATTCACCCCTCCACTTT | CASRGTPNNSPLHF | - | TRBJ1-6 | many | TRBV18
TGCAGTGCTTGGGACAGGGGGGTGCTAGCGGGAGGGTTTGGGGAGACCCAGTACTTC | CSAWDRGVLAGGFGETQYF | - | TRBJ2-5 | few | TRBV20-1
TGCGCCAGCAGCCAGCCGACAAATCCCTACGAGCAGTACTTC | CASSQPTNPYEQYF | - | TRBJ2-7 | - | TRBV4-1
TGTGCCAGCTCACTCGACAGTCCGAGCTCCTATAATTCACCCCTCCACTTT | CASSLDSPSSYNSPLHF | - | TRBJ1-6 | few | TRBV18
TGTGCCATCAGTGAGAGTCTCGGCGCCATCACAGATACGCAGTATTTT | CAISESLGAITDTQYF | - | TRBJ2-3 | many | TRBV10-3
TGCGCCAGCAGCCAAGACGGGGGGGAGACCCAGTACTTC | CASSQDGGETQYF | TRBD2 | TRBJ2-5 | many | TRBV4-3
TGCAGTGCTGGTCCCGTGACTAGTATGTCTCTAAGGGCAAACATTCAGTACTTC | CSAGPVTSMSLRANIQYF | - | TRBJ2-4 | many | TRBV20-1
TGTGCCAGCAGTTTATTTTCAGAGTGGAATGAAAAACTGTTTTTT | CASSLFSEWNEKLFF | - | TRBJ1-4 | - | TRBV28
TGTGCCAGCAGTTTTAGCGGCAGACAGCCCTACGAGCAGTACTTC | CASSFSGRQPYEQYF | - | TRBJ2-7 | many | TRBV28
TGTGCCAGCAGCCAAGAGTCCCGGTCCACTCATGAGCAGTTCTTC | CASSQESRSTHEQFF | - | TRBJ2-1 | many | TRBV4-2
TGCGCCAGCAAAGACAGGCCTTGTAGCACAGATACGCAGTATTTT | CASKDRPCSTDTQYF | - | TRBJ2-3 | - | TRBV5-1
TGTGCCAGCAGTTTAATTGGAGCGGGAGGGCTTAATGAGCAGTTCTTC | CASSLIGAGGLNEQFF | TRBD2 | TRBJ2-1 | many | TRBV28
TGTGCCAGCAGTTTAACCCTGGTCGGGGATACGCAGTATTTT | CASSLTLVGDTQYF | - | TRBJ2-3 | - | TRBV12-3/TRBV12-4
TGTGCCAGCAGTTACGCGACAGGGTACAATGAGCAGTTCTTC | CASSYATGYNEQFF | TRBD1 | TRBJ2-1 | many | TRBV6-6
TGCGCCAGCAGCTTGGCCACAGGGGGCAAATGGGCTGAAGCTTTCTTT | CASSLATGGKWAEAFF | TRBD1 | TRBJ1-1 | many | TRBV5-1
TGTGCCAGCAGTTTCGGAGGTTACAATGAGCAGTTCTTC | CASSFGGYNEQFF | - | TRBJ2-1 | few | TRBV12-3/TRBV12-4
TGCAGCGTTGATCCGCCGCTGAACACTGAAGCTTTCTTT | CSVDPPLNTEAFF | - | TRBJ1-1 | many | TRBV29-1
TGCAGTGCTAGGGAGGTAGCGGGGGGTAGCACAGATACGCAGTATTTT | CSAREVAGGSTDTQYF | TRBD2 | TRBJ2-3 | - | TRBV20-1
TGTGCCAGCAGCGGACACGAGAACACCGGGGAGCTGTTTTTT | CASSGHENTGELFF | - | TRBJ2-2 | many | TRBV6-2/TRBV6-3
TGTGCCAGCTCACTCGGACAGGAGGTACGCGCTTTCTTT | CASSLGQEVRAFF | TRBD1 | TRBJ1-1 | many | TRBV18
TGTGCCAGCTCAGATCCGGAGGGGGGGGAGACCCAGTACTTC | CASSDPEGGETQYF | - | TRBJ2-5 | many | TRBV12-3/TRBV12-4
TGTGCCAGTAGTATCTACCTCACAGATACGCAGTATTTT | CASSIYLTDTQYF | - | TRBJ2-3 | - | TRBV19
TGTGCCAGCAGCTTGGCCAGGCTAGCGGGAGATACGCAGTATTTT | CASSLARLAGDTQYF | TRBD2 | TRBJ2-3 | few | TRBV5-5
TGTGCCAGCAACTTGGACAGGGGTTTCGACGAGCAGTACTTC | CASNLDRGFDEQYF | TRBD1 | TRBJ2-7 | many | TRBV7-9
TGTGCCAGCAGTTTCTTCCGGGAATACCTTGCCGGGGAGCTGTTTTTT | CASSFFREYLAGELFF | - | TRBJ2-2 | many | TRBV28
TGTGCCAGCAGCCCCGGGCCAGCCGCCTATAGCAATCAGCCCCAGCATTTT | CASSPGPAAYSNQPQHF | - | TRBJ1-5 | many | TRBV11-2
TGTGCCAGCAGTGACAGGGGCTTTTTGAACGAGCAGTACTTC | CASSDRGFLNEQYF | - | TRBJ2-7 | few | TRBV6-1
TGCAGTGCTATCCCTGGGGGGCTAGCCTTACTTGATACGCAGTATTTT | CSAIPGGLALLDTQYF | - | TRBJ2-3 | - | TRBV20-1
TGTGCCAGCAGCTCCTTGTCACTAGCGGGAGCACACGAGCAGTACTTC | CASSSLSLAGAHEQYF | TRBD2 | TRBJ2-7 | many | TRBV7-2
TGCAGTGCTAGTTTATTAATGAGGGGTGAAGCTTTCTTT | CSASLLMRGEAFF | - | TRBJ1-1 | - | TRBV20-1
TGCGCCAGCGGACAGGGAAGAGAGACCCAGTACTTC | CASGQGRETQYF | TRBD1 | TRBJ2-5 | - | TRBV5-1
TGTGCCAGCAGTGCCCGGGACCGGGGAGGCACTGAAGCTTTCTTT | CASSARDRGGTEAFF | - | TRBJ1-1 | few | TRBV6-1
TGTGCCAGCAATGCGGCGAACACAGATACGCAGTATTTT | CASNAANTDTQYF | - | TRBJ2-3 | many | TRBV12-3/TRBV12-4
TGTGCCAGCAGTGAAGATGGAGGGGTTGCATACGAGCAGTACTTC | CASSEDGGVAYEQYF | - | TRBJ2-7 | many | TRBV2
TGTGCCAGCAGTATTCAGGGGTATTCACCCCTCCACTTT | CASSIQGYSPLHF | - | TRBJ1-6 | few | TRBV12-3/TRBV12-4
TGTGCCAGCAGGTCCCCCCCGGGACAGGGGCCTGACGAGCAGTACTTC | CASRSPPGQGPDEQYF | TRBD1 | TRBJ2-7 | many | TRBV7-9
TGTGCCAGCAGTCACAGTAGCAGTTCCTACGAGCAGTACTTC | CASSHSSSSYEQYF | - | TRBJ2-7 | few | TRBV12-3/TRBV12-4
TGTGCCACCAGTGATCCGGCGGCTAGCGGTGACACAGATACGCAGTATTTT | CATSDPAASGDTDTQYF | TRBD2 | TRBJ2-3 | many | TRBV24-1